The rows below give T cell receptor beta chains drawn from one sample of a study of T-cell reconstitution after alpha-beta-depleted transplantation in children. TCRdb fed the PCR reads into MiXCR, producing one record per CDR3 protein. The sample gives about 110,000 distinct CDR3 sequences, about 9.4% of which show up once; nearly 35% is in the top ten. The source material was PBMCs, sampled before TCRalphabeta/CD19-depleted stem cell transplant. These receptors were taken from a boy aged 2 to 10 with acute lymphoblastic leukemia, due to receive a stem cell transplant. The CDR3 runs from the conserved cysteine through the conserved F or W. D genes are given only for firm matches. Only some rows state a clone size, as once, few, many or a class for expanded clones.

TRBD2 TRBJ2-3 - TRBV20-1 CSARDKSSGLWQYF TGCAGTGCTAGAGATAAATCCTCGGGACTATGGCAGTATTTT
TRBD2 TRBJ2-3 - TRBV29-1 CSVRSGGTDTQYF TGCAGCGTTCGGAGCGGGGGAACAGATACGCAGTATTTT
- TRBJ2-1 - TRBV11-2 CASSLDTGTYNEQFF TGTGCCAGCAGCTTAGATACGGGCACCTACAATGAGCAGTTCTTC
- TRBJ2-3 - TRBV7-2 CASSLVGVVGDTQYF TGTGCCAGCAGCTTGGTCGGGGTGGTTGGAGATACGCAGTATTTT
TRBD1 TRBJ1-6 - TRBV20-1 CSASKGGTANSPLHF TGCAGTGCTAGCAAAGGGGGCACAGCTAATTCACCCCTCCACTTT
- TRBJ1-1 few TRBV28 CASSLYGGAGTEAFF TGTGCCAGCAGTTTATATGGGGGCGCGGGCACTGAAGCTTTCTTT
TRBD1 TRBJ2-2 - TRBV27 CASRARQGEATWELFF TGTGCCAGCAGGGCCAGACAGGGGGAGGCCACCTGGGAGCTGTTTTTT
TRBD2 TRBJ2-3 many TRBV20-1 CSARKISGRAVDTQYF TGCAGTGCTAGAAAAATTAGCGGGAGGGCCGTAGATACGCAGTATTTT
- TRBJ2-1 many TRBV6-5 CASSYVASNGNEQFF TGTGCCAGCAGTTACGTAGCGAGCAATGGCAATGAGCAGTTCTTC
- TRBJ2-3 few TRBV20-1 CSAFSLAHTQYF TGCAGTGCGTTCTCGTTAGCCCATACGCAGTATTTT
- TRBJ2-7 few TRBV7-8 CASSLERKITYEQYF TGTGCCAGCAGCTTAGAGCGCAAGATCACCTACGAGCAGTACTTC
- TRBJ1-6 many TRBV6-6 CASSFDSSNSPLHF TGTGCCAGCAGTTTCGACAGTTCCAACTCACCCCTCCACTTT
- TRBJ1-4 few TRBV7-8 CASSYRATNEKLFF TGTGCCAGCAGCTACAGGGCAACTAATGAAAAACTGTTTTTT
- TRBJ1-2 - TRBV7-2 CASSPWGTYGYTF TGTGCCAGCAGTCCGTGGGGGACCTATGGCTACACCTTC
TRBD2 TRBJ2-3 few TRBV11-2 CASSFTAGGPYTQYF TGTGCCAGCAGCTTCACAGCGGGAGGGCCTTATACGCAGTATTTT
- TRBJ2-1 - TRBV5-1 CASSLGWDPGADEQFF TGCGCCAGCAGCTTGGGGTGGGACCCCGGTGCGGATGAGCAGTTCTTC
- TRBJ1-5 few TRBV7-2 CASSLVVGGNQPQHF TGTGCCAGCAGCTTAGTGGTAGGGGGTAATCAGCCCCAGCATTTT